This T cell receptor (beta chain) was sequenced for a study of cytomegalovirus exposure and HLA in healthy donors. Notes on the study in general: The authors later linked a missense DCLRE1C variant to TCR beta V- and J-gene trimming. Cytomegalovirus-associated status was assigned to some 160 TCR beta chains. Later analysis indicated greater clonal expansion among HLA-associated TCR beta chains than among equally common other chains.

Whereas donors were nominally healthy upon sampling, unrecorded immune exposures were probable. Worth noting for this clone: As yet, its antigen is unknown.

Germline CDR1 and CDR2: PRHDT and FYEKMQ (reference sequence). The CDR3 length is 15 residues. The V segment lost 5 bases and the J segment 4 bases; nucleotides outside the gene matches: 8. The PCR employed 60 Vbeta primers together with 13 Jbeta primers. Using immunoSEQ multiplex PCR, the repertoire was profiled, and TCRdb retains in-frame clones only, with some absent. The table includes 100,000 to 120,000 clones, over 60% detected once. This TCR derives from a woman in her thirties in good health and CMV-seronegative. Sequencing was done on a sample of PBMCs. This chain joins TRBV13 and TRBJ2-7; 10 nucleotides match TRBD1. The CDR3 spells CASSTTGTGEYEQYF. The CDR3 DNA is TGTGCCAGCAGCACAACCGGGACAGGGGAGTACGAGCAGTACTTC.